One sample yielded the 20 T cell receptor beta chains listed below, sequenced in a study of blood T cell repertoires in COVID-19. Repertoires were generated with immunoSEQ multiplex PCR, while TCRdb's copy carries only in-frame clones and drops some. The sample records hundreds of thousands of clones, 87% being singletons. Sequenced sample: PBMCs or T cells enriched from blood (not recorded which). These receptor sequences come from a woman in her late teens or twenties with acute COVID-19.

The chain joins TRBV7-3 to TRBJ2-2, with TRBD1 matching 7 bases. Per the germline V gene, CDR1 is SGHTA and CDR2 is FQGTGA. The CDR3 loop spans 13 amino acids. With V trimmed by 5 bases and J by 7 bases, 4 bases remained unmatched. The CDR3 DNA reads as TGTGCCAGCAGCCGACAGGGTTACGGGGAGCTGTTTTTT. This translates into CASSRQGYGELFF.

The chain uses TRBV2 and TRBJ2-2; the D gene is possibly TRBD2 (5 bases). Trimming cost V 2 bases and J 7 bases, with 8 bases left between them. This CDR3 region has 13 residues. Germline CDR1 and CDR2: SNHLY and FYNNEI. CDR3 amino acids: CASSESGIGELFF. CDR3 in DNA: TGTGCCAGCAGTGAATCGGGAATCGGGGAGCTGTTTTTT.

The chain combines TRBV5-6 with TRBJ1-4; D unclear. V lost 0 bases and J 10 bases, leaving 13 bases between the germline ends. Germline V gives CDR1 SGHDT, CDR2 YYEEEE. The CDR3 is 14 amino acids. The CDR3 region is CASSLGLEKGKLFF. The CDR3 nucleotides are TGTGCCAGCAGCTTGGGACTGGAGAAAGGAAAACTGTTTTTT. Full variable domain (remainder filled in from reference TRBV5-6 and TRBJ1-4): DAGVTQSPTHLIKTRGQQVTLRCSPKSGHDTVSWYQQALGQGPQFIFQYYEEEERQRGNFPDRFSGHQFPNYSSELNVNALLLGDSALYLCASSLGLEKGKLFFGSGTQLSVL.

The chain links TRBV10-3 to TRBJ1-4; D uncertain. This CDR3 spans 17 amino acids. The germline gives CDR1 ENHRY, CDR2 SYGVKD. V was clipped by 0 bases and J by 0 bases, with 11 bases between them. The CDR3 sequence: CAISESISTATNEKLFF. The CDR3 DNA follows: TGTGCCATCAGTGAGTCTATAAGCACCGCAACTAATGAAAAACTGTTTTTT.

This chain connects TRBV10-3 to TRBJ1-6; 9 bases match TRBD1. Germline V gene lookup returns CDR1 ENHRY and CDR2 SYGVKD. The ends lost 9 bases at V and 6 bases at J; junction bases unmatched: 6. The CDR3 extends over 14 amino acids. The CDR3 sequence is CAITGGTGNSPLHF. The DNA for the CDR3 is TGTGCCATTACAGGGGGCACGGGTAATTCACCCCTCCACTTT.

Comments on this clone: This same CDR3 is encoded by further DNA sequences in the sample. The rearrangement uses TRBV9 and TRBJ1-2; 7 bases map to TRBD1. The CDR3 contains 13 residues. The junction had 0 bases not matched to a gene; V was cut back by 0 bases and J by 4 bases. Germline CDR1 and CDR2: SGDLS and YYNGEE. The CDR3 loop reads CASSVGTGYGYTF. In DNA form, the CDR3 reads TGTGCCAGCAGCGTAGGGACAGGCTATGGCTACACCTTC.

This clone was seen just once. V and J are TRBV7-2 and TRBJ1-1; no firm D call. The CDR3 is 13 amino acids. From germline, CDR1 is SGHTA and CDR2 FQGNSA. Trimming took off 3 bases at V and 4 bases at J, with 9 bases between the two ends. The CDR3 is CASSLKSGTEAFF. CDR3 nucleotides: TGTGCCAGCAGCTTGAAGTCGGGCACTGAAGCTTTCTTT.

The rearrangement uses TRBV6-5 and TRBJ1-6; no clear D. From germline, CDR1 is MNHEY and CDR2 SVGAGI. Trimming removed 6 bases at V and 13 bases at J, with 10 bases between. The length of the CDR3 is 11 residues. The CDR3 DNA sequence: TGTGCCAGCAGAAGCGAGATTCCCCTCCACTTT. Its translation: CASRSEIPLHF.

V usage is TRBV19 and J usage is TRBJ1-1, with TRBD1 identical over 11 bases. CDR1 and CDR2 (germline): LNHDA, SQIVND (reference sequence). V trimming: 6 bases; J trimming: 4 bases; junction bases outside the gene matches: 4. The CDR3 is 14 amino acids. The CDR3 here is CASSGQGAGTEAFF. The CDR3 DNA follows: TGTGCCAGTAGCGGACAGGGGGCCGGCACTGAAGCTTTCTTT.

The rearrangement joins TRBV9 to TRBJ2-1, with 10 bases that match TRBD1. The CDR3 has 15 residues. V trimming: 0 bases; J trimming: 5 bases; junction bases outside the gene matches: 2. The germline gives CDR1 SGDLS, CDR2 YYNGEE. The CDR3 loop reads CASSVGQGANNEQFF. The CDR3 DNA is TGTGCCAGCAGCGTAGGACAGGGGGCGAACAATGAGCAGTTCTTC.

J is TRBJ2-2 and V is TRBV9, with TRBD1 matching 7 bases. V lost 4 bases to trimming and J lost 4 bases; unmatched junction nucleotides: 13. Germline V gene lookup returns CDR1 SGDLS and CDR2 YYNGEE. This CDR3 has 17 residues. This chain's CDR3 is CASSTRPDRAGTGELFF. The CDR3 DNA is TGTGCCAGCAGCACCCGGCCCGACAGGGCGGGCACCGGGGAGCTGTTTTTT. The full variable domain, rest sourced from reference TRBV9 and TRBJ2-2, is DSGVTQTPKHLITATGQRVTLRCSPRSGDLSVYWYQQSLDQGLQFLIQYYNGEERAKGNILERFSAQQFPDLHSELNLSSLELGDSALYFCASSTRPDRAGTGELFFGEGSRLTVL.

The J gene is TRBJ2-1, the V gene TRBV28, with TRBD2 matching 10 bases. Germline V gene lookup returns CDR1 MDHEN and CDR2 SYDVKM. This CDR3 is built from 14 residues. V gave up 10 bases and J gave up 5 bases; unmatched junction bases: 8. Written as DNA, the CDR3 is TGTGCCATCAGGGTAGCGGGAGGAAACAATGAGCAGTTCTTC. Amino acid sequence: CAIRVAGGNNEQFF.

The rearrangement uses TRBV3-1 (or the pseudogene TRBV3-2) and TRBJ1-6; D possibly corresponds to TRBD1 (6 bases). The CDR3 runs to 15 residues. CDR1 and CDR2 from the germline V gene are LGHDT and YNNKEL (reference sequence). Trimming removed 2 bases at V and 5 bases at J, with 10 bases between. The CDR3 region is CASSQLPGDNSPLHF. The CDR3 DNA reads as TGTGCCAGCAGCCAACTGCCAGGGGATAATTCACCCCTCCACTTT.

The chain employs TRBV9 and TRBJ2-3, with 11 bases that match TRBD1. V dropped 0 bases and J dropped 6; count of bases not matched to a gene: 9. Germline values: CDR1 SGDLS, CDR2 YYNGEE. The CDR3 is 17 amino acids. CDR3 nucleotide sequence: TGTGCCAGCAGCGTAGGTTCAGGACAGGGGGCTTGGGATACGCAGTATTTT. This sequence encodes CASSVGSGQGAWDTQYF.

The chain combines TRBV9 with TRBJ1-6; 7 bases line up with TRBD1. The V gene end was trimmed by 3 bases and the J gene end by 7 bases; junction bases not matched to a gene: 10. The CDR3 is made up of 16 amino acids. Germline CDR1 reads SGDLS; CDR2 reads YYNGEE. CDR3 sequence (DNA): TGTGCCAGCAGCGAAACAGGGGATTTTAGGAATTCACCCCTCCACTTT. Its protein product is CASSETGDFRNSPLHF.

V usage is TRBV4-1 and J usage is TRBJ1-4; maybe TRBD1 (5 bases). The CDR3 spans 17 residues. From germline, CDR1 is MGHRA and CDR2 YSYEKL. Trimming left V 0 bases short and J 2 bases short, with 13 bases between. CDR3 bases: TGCGCCAGCAGCCAAGACGGGCAGGGAAGGACTAATGAAAAACTGTTTTTT. It translates to CASSQDGQGRTNEKLFF.

The chain employs TRBV14 and TRBJ1-2; a possible D gene is TRBD1 (6 bases). The CDR3 covers 13 residues. Germline lookup yields CDR1 SGHDN and CDR2 FVKESK. V lost 5 bases to trimming and J lost 2 bases, with 9 bases between them. The CDR3 DNA reads TGTGCCAGCAGCAGCGGGACAAACTATGGCTACACCTTC. This codes for CASSSGTNYGYTF.

This chain links TRBV7-2 with TRBJ2-5; maybe TRBD1 (5 bases). The V end lost 8 bases, the J end lost 1 base, and 14 bases lay between the germline ends. The CDR3 length is 14 residues. In germline, CDR1 is SGHTA, CDR2 FQGNSA. The CDR3 sequence is CASVGHPIQETQYF. The CDR3 region has the DNA TGTGCCAGCGTCGGACATCCAATCCAAGAGACCCAGTACTTC.

The V gene is TRBV19, the J gene TRBJ1-4, with D uncertain. Trimming pared 1 base from V and 8 bases from J, leaving 8 bases between. Germline assignment: CDR1 LNHDA and CDR2 SQIVND (reference sequence). The CDR3 length is 13 residues. CDR3 sequence: CASSIGSYEKLFF. The DNA for the CDR3 is TGTGCCAGTAGTATAGGATCCTACGAAAAACTGTTTTTT.

This clone was seen more than once but under ten times. The chain employs TRBV14 and TRBJ2-5, with 9 bases lining up with TRBD2. The germline gives CDR1 SGHDN, CDR2 FVKESK. J lost 0 bases, V lost 5 bases, and 7 bases had no gene match. This CDR3 is built from 16 residues. DNA for the CDR3: TGTGCCAGCAGCAAACTGACTAGCGGCCACCAAGAGACCCAGTACTTC. Protein product: CASSKLTSGHQETQYF.